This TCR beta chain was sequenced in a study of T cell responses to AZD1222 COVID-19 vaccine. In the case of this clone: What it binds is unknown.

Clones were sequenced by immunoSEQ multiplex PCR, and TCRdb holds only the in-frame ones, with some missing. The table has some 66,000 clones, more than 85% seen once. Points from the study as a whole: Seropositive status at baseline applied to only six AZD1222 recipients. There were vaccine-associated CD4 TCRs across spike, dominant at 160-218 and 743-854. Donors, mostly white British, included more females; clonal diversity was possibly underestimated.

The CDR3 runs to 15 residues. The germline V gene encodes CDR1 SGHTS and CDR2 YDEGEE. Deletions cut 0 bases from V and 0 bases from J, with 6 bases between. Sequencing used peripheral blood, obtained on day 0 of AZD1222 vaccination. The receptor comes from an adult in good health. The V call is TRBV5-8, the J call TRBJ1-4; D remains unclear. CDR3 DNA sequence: TGTGCCAGCAGCTTGGAATATGCAACTAATGAAAAACTGTTTTTT. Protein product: CASSLEYATNEKLFF.